This T cell receptor beta chain was observed in a study of blood T cell repertoires in COVID-19. The CDR3 consists of 14 residues. Germline CDR1 reads SEHNR; CDR2 reads FQNEAQ (reference sequence). Trimming took 9 bases from V and 1 from J, leaving 15 bases between them. Recovered Cohort 3 donors showed two negative PCRs, clearance, or symptom resolution. Original analysis: The assay estimated nucleated cells by amplifying reference gene primers. Sequenced by immunoSEQ multiplex PCR; TCRdb stores in-frame clones only, minus some. The V and J calls and clone size are taken from that table; D and trimming were inferred from the DNA. This sample has about 350,000 clones, with less than 90% found just once.

The rearrangement joins TRBV7-9 to TRBJ1-2; D perhaps matches TRBD1 (6 bases). This sequence was found in a woman aged 25 to 39 who had recovered from COVID-19. The sequenced sample consisted of PBMCs or T cells enriched from blood (not recorded which). The CDR3 nucleotides are TGTGCCAGTACGGGGCAGGGGAATAACTATGGCTACACCTTC. Translation gives CASTGQGNNYGYTF.